This TCR beta chain was recovered during a study of response to subunit inactivated influenza vaccine (dated by TCRdb to the late 2010s). With regard to the full study: The study used deep quantitative T cell receptor repertoire profiling to track responses to a trivalent subunit inactivated influenza vaccine.

This clonotype was found a few times. Its antigen remains unidentified. Since a much larger clone is just one base distant, this may be a read error. After removal of 6 bases from V and 6 bases from J, the junction retains 3 bases not matched to a gene. For CDR1 and CDR2, the germline V gene lists MNHEY and SVGEGT. Counted from cysteine to phenylalanine, this CDR3 has 13 amino acids. The kept DNA is CDR3 alone, 39 bases in frame from the first base. Study-wide conclusions, independent of this receptor: It was suggested by the authors that each seasonal influenza vaccination may recruit only a limited number of new T cells.

Libraries were constructed by RT-PCR. Sequencing was carried out with an Illumina HiSeq 2500. The raw public data were reprocessed by TCRdb itself: fastp quality trimming at Q25, MiXCR clonotype calling, in-frame beta chains only. Entries are consolidated by CDR3 protein sequence, retaining the most common genes and DNA. This sample gives roughly 550,000 distinct CDR3 sequences in total; under 30% of them show up just once. The top ten hold approximately 2.9% of the sample. The same sample was also studied in work on T cells expressing NK-cell markers. As the second study states: 5'RACE template switching, by which a universal primer site and unique molecular identifiers were added, was used to make TCR beta cDNA libraries. TCR beta-chain repertoires were profiled in sorted CD3+CD56+NKG2C+, CD3+CD56+NKG2C- and CD3+CD56-NKG2C+ T-cell subsets from about 8 donors. Of the eight sequenced donors, seven were found to be HCMV-seropositive and one was found to be HCMV-seronegative. In several experiments an anti-gammadeltaTCR antibody was added to restrict sorting to alphabetaTCR-expressing T cells. In a handful of donors, the dominant CD3+CD56+NKG2C+ clonotypes were among the top 10 CD8+ clonotypes and accounted for roughly 1.0-7.5% of CD8+ T cells. Those dominant clonotypes were again the most abundant among CD3+CD56-NKG2C+ cells in several donors, at about 28.3-65%. Whether the expanded NKG2C-expressing T cell clones were specific for HCMV antigens remained unclear. The study sequenced eight donors, all healthy volunteers chosen at random: three men and five women. A commercial ELISA kit detecting HCMV-specific IgG in serum was used to determine HCMV serostatus. Ficoll density gradient centrifugation was used to isolate peripheral blood mononuclear cells from blood. Magnetic immunoseparation with Miltenyi isolation kits was used to isolate CD4+ and CD8+ T cells from PBMC. Priming for cDNA synthesis came from the TCR beta constant segment, and two successive PCR amplification steps followed. Libraries were sequenced as 2 x 150 bp reads on Illumina HiSeq 2000/2500, MiSeq or NextSeq. MIGEC handled demultiplexing of the reads and grouping by UMI, while MiTCR was used to assemble and quantify clonotypes. To exclude erroneous sequences, only TCR cDNA sequences supported by at least two reads were retained. The tcR package was used for downstream repertoire analysis, and clonotypes were matched across fractions by CDR3 nucleotide sequence plus V segment. VDJmatch was used to annotate antigen specificity against VDJdb, with one amino acid substitution in CDR3 allowed.

The origin of this receptor is a man aged 45 to 65 who received an inactivated influenza vaccine. Donor details come from another sample of the same person, matched by shared clones. This chain joins TRBV6-2 or TRBV6-3 to TRBJ1-5, and 9 junctional nucleotides match TRBD1. This material consisted of CD4+ T cells sorted from PBMCs, taken 11 to 12 days after vaccination. The encoded CDR3 is CASRDRGIQPQHF. Here is the DNA: TGTGCCAGCAGGGACAGGGGTATTCAGCCCCAGCATTTT.